Below, 31 T cell receptor beta chains from the same sample are listed, as sequenced in a study of OX40 agonist ivuxolimab in advanced cancers. Generated by immunoSEQ multiplex PCR, the TCRdb table keeps only in-frame clones and is missing some. The sample has about 91,000 clones; around 85% are singletons. Sequencing was performed on CD4+ or CD8+ T cells sorted from blood, taken in a trial of the OX40 agonist ivuxolimab. These receptor sequences come from an adult with an advanced solid tumor such as melanoma, head and neck, liver or kidney cancer.

This rearrangement joins TRBV18 to TRBJ1-5; D gene uncertain. The V gene lost 4 bases and the J gene lost 6 bases, with 10 bases spanning the gap. The length of the CDR3 is 13 residues. Germline V gene sequence: CDR1 KGHSH, CDR2 LQKENI. The CDR3 DNA is TGTGCCAGCTCACTGGGGATCGGTCAGCCCCAGCATTTT. Its protein is CASSLGIGQPQHF.

The chain is built from TRBV6-1 and TRBJ2-3; D is unresolved. The CDR3 runs 14 residues. V was trimmed by 6 bases and J by 0 bases, leaving 10 bases between them. Germline V gene sequence: CDR1 MNHNS, CDR2 SASEGT. The CDR3 protein is CASRGSPSTDTQYF. CDR3 DNA sequence: TGTGCCAGCAGGGGAAGTCCTAGCACAGATACGCAGTATTTT.

The J gene is TRBJ2-2, the V gene TRBV18, with D uncertain. This CDR3 is 15 amino acids long. V was trimmed by 11 bases and J by 0 bases, leaving 16 bases between them. The V gene's germline CDR1 is KGHSH and CDR2 LQKENI. The CDR3 spells CAEKDTVPNTGELFF. For the CDR3, the DNA is TGTGCCGAAAAAGACACCGTACCGAACACCGGGGAGCTGTTTTTT. The full variable domain, its missing parts supplied by reference TRBV18 and TRBJ2-2, is NAGVMQNPRHLVRRRGQEARLRCSPMKGHSHVYWYRQLPEEGLKFMVYLQKENIIDESGMPKERFSAEFPKEGPSILRIQQVVRGDSAAYFCAEKDTVPNTGELFFGEGSRLTVL.

V and J are TRBV28 and TRBJ1-5; 7 bases map to TRBD1. Losses at the gene ends were 3 bases for V and 5 bases for J; bases not matched to a gene: 10. This CDR3 is built from 16 residues. The V gene's germline CDR1 is MDHEN and CDR2 SYDVKM. CDR3 sequence reads: CASSFPDRDPDQPQHF. The CDR3 DNA follows: TGTGCCAGCAGTTTCCCCGACAGGGACCCGGATCAGCCCCAGCATTTT.

J is TRBJ2-1 and V is TRBV20-1; 7 nucleotides align to TRBD2. Germline V gives CDR1 DFQATT, CDR2 SNEGSKA (reference sequence). The CDR3 extends over 11 amino acids. The CDR3 DNA sequence: TGCAGCCGAGCGGGGTACAATGAGCAGTTCTTC. Encoded protein: CSRAGYNEQFF.

The chain is built from TRBV7-3 and TRBJ2-1, with D possibly matching TRBD1 (6 bases). Per germline, CDR1 SGHTA and CDR2 FQGTGA. V shed 2 bases and J shed 7 bases, with 18 bases lying between them. This CDR3 has 16 residues. The CDR3 reads CASSLGPVKGENEQFF. The CDR3 nucleotides read TGTGCCAGCAGCTTAGGCCCCGTTAAGGGGGAGAATGAGCAGTTCTTC.

The chain joins TRBV6-1 to TRBJ2-3, with 9 bases matching TRBD2. The CDR3 has 14 amino acids. The V and J ends lost 6 bases and 4 bases, in that order; junction bases with no gene match: 5. The germline V gene has CDR1 MNHNS and CDR2 SASEGT. The CDR3 DNA reads as TGTGCCAGCAGAGCGGGGGGCGGGGCAGATACGCAGTATTTT. This sequence encodes CASRAGGGADTQYF.

This chain connects TRBV7-9 to TRBJ1-1, with TRBD1 matching 9 bases. CDR1 and CDR2 from the germline V gene are SEHNR and FQNEAQ (reference sequence). This CDR3 spans 13 amino acids. J was trimmed by 6 bases and V by 4 bases; bases with no gene match: 3. In nucleotides, the CDR3 is TGTGCCAGCAGCTCCCGACAGGGGGCTGAAGCTTTCTTT. Its translation is CASSSRQGAEAFF.

The chain is built from TRBV6-1 and TRBJ1-2; tentatively, D is TRBD1 (6 bases). The CDR3 spans 11 residues. Trimming left V 10 bases short and J 8 bases short, with 14 bases between. CDR1 and CDR2 (germline): MNHNS, SASEGT. The CDR3 spells CATQRGGGYTF. CDR3 DNA sequence: TGTGCCACCCAAAGGGGGGGAGGCTACACCTTC.

V gene TRBV27 combines with J gene TRBJ1-1; 9 bases are shared with TRBD1. V was clipped by 5 bases and J by 7 bases; unmatched bases: 17. The germline V gene encodes CDR1 MNHEY and CDR2 SMNVEV (reference sequence). The CDR3 is 17 residues long. Here the CDR3 DNA reads TGTGCCAGCAGTATGGGACAGGGTTTTATCACTGGTATTGAAGCTTTCTTT. Protein product: CASSMGQGFITGIEAFF.

Only one count was recorded for this clone. V gene TRBV4-3 combines with J gene TRBJ2-5; perhaps TRBD1 as D (6 bases). CDR1 LGHNA and CDR2 YSLEER come from the germline V gene. The V end was cut by 0 bases, the J end by 5 bases, with 13 bases between. The CDR3 covers 15 residues. The CDR3 protein is CASSQDRAGAETQYF. CDR3 nucleotide sequence: TGCGCCAGCAGCCAAGATAGGGCAGGGGCTGAGACCCAGTACTTC.

The J gene is TRBJ1-4, the V gene TRBV28, with a possible D match to TRBD1 (6 bases). The V and J ends lost 6 bases and 5 bases respectively, with 16 bases between them. CDR1 and CDR2 (germline): MDHEN, SYDVKM. The CDR3 totals 15 residues. The CDR3 region has the DNA TGTGCCAGCAGACAGTACAGGGCTCAAAATGAAAAACTGTTTTTT. Protein: CASRQYRAQNEKLFF.

V and J are TRBV15 and TRBJ1-2; TRBD1 is a possible D gene (5 bases). Germline V lookup: CDR1 LNHNV, CDR2 YYDKDF (reference sequence). Trimming stripped 0 bases from V and 6 bases from J, with 11 bases between. There are 14 residues in the CDR3. CDR3 DNA sequence: TGTGCCACCAGCAGAGATCAGGCAGGGAATGGCTACACCTTC. Protein sequence: CATSRDQAGNGYTF.

This chain uses TRBV10-3 with TRBJ2-1; 9 bases map to TRBD1. CDR1 is ENHRY and CDR2 is SYGVKD in the germline V gene. V was pared by 7 bases and J by 5 bases, with 6 bases of the junction left unmatched. CDR3 length equals 14 residues. CDR3 amino acids: CAITSGQGNNEQFF. CDR3 DNA: TGTGCCATCACCTCGGGACAGGGCAACAATGAGCAGTTCTTC.

This chain links TRBV28 with TRBJ1-4, with TRBD1 identical over 8 bases. After removal of 3 bases from V and 7 bases from J, the junction contained 13 bases not matched to a gene. This CDR3 comprises 17 residues. CDR1 MDHEN and CDR2 SYDVKM come from the germline V gene. The CDR3 coding sequence is TGTGCCAGCAGTTTGGAGGGTATATACACAGGGGGTGAAAAACTGTTTTTT. Protein product: CASSLEGIYTGGEKLFF.

Comment on this clone: Germline and junction disagree at one end, which may indicate a read error. V usage is TRBV10-3 and J usage is TRBJ1-5; the D is unclear. CDR1 ENHRY and CDR2 SYGVKD come from the germline V gene. There are 9 residues in the CDR3. The CDR3 DNA sequence: TGTGCCATCAGTGAGTCTTGCTTTTTT. Translation gives CAISESCFF.

The chain joins TRBV19 to TRBJ1-1; D unresolved. CDR3 length equals 17 residues. V was clipped by 5 bases and J by 2 bases, with 21 bases between them. The germline V gene has CDR1 LNHDA and CDR2 SQIVND (reference sequence). The CDR3 is CASSPPWGATGNTEAFF. DNA of the CDR3: TGTGCCAGTAGTCCCCCGTGGGGAGCTACGGGAAACACTGAAGCTTTCTTT. The whole variable domain, filled in from reference TRBV19 and TRBJ1-1, reads DGGITQSPKYLFRKEGQNVTLSCEQNLNHDAMYWYRQDPGQGLRLIYYSQIVNDFQKGDIAEGYSVSREKKESFPLTVTSAQKNPTAFYLCASSPPWGATGNTEAFFGQGTRLTVV.

The chain uses TRBV10-3 and TRBJ1-2; 7 nucleotides agree with TRBD1. Per the germline V gene, CDR1 is ENHRY and CDR2 is SYGVKD. This CDR3 region has 17 residues. V dropped 8 bases and J dropped 4; count of bases not matched to a gene: 19. CDR3 sequence: CAIRSGEGAGGGYGYTF. CDR3 coding DNA: TGTGCCATCCGGAGTGGGGAGGGGGCCGGTGGGGGCTATGGCTACACCTTC.

As for this clone: This sample includes further DNA sequences coding for the same CDR3. The chain has TRBV6-4 and TRBJ1-3; TRBD1 matches 7 bases. The CDR3 totals 14 residues. The V gene end was trimmed by 9 bases and the J gene end by 4 bases; junction bases not matched to a gene: 9. CDR1 and CDR2 from the germline V gene are MRHNA and SNTAGT. CDR3 in DNA: TGTGCCAGTAGTAAACAGGGGCCAGGAAACACCATATATTTT. It specifies CASSKQGPGNTIYF.

The CDR3 bases are TGTGCCGGCTCGACAGGGTCCAGGTCCCAGCATTTT. Its protein product is CAGSTGSRSQHF. The rearrangement uses TRBV11-1 and TRBJ1-5, with TRBD1 identical over 7 bases. Germline V gene lookup returns CDR1 SGHAT and CDR2 FQDESV (reference sequence). V lost 11 bases to trimming and J lost 11 bases; unmatched junction nucleotides: 12. The CDR3 consists of 12 residues.

The rearrangement links TRBV18 to TRBJ1-1, with TRBD1 as a possible D gene (5 bases). There are 14 residues in the CDR3. V was trimmed by 3 bases and J by 3 bases, leaving 11 bases between them. Per the germline V gene, CDR1 is KGHSH and CDR2 is LQKENI. This CDR3 is CASSPSDSDTEAFF. The CDR3 bases are TGTGCCAGCTCACCCTCCGACAGCGACACTGAAGCTTTCTTT.

Note on this clone: Other DNA sequences within the sample encode an identical CDR3. The V call is TRBV18, the J call TRBJ2-3; possible D gene TRBD2, 7 bases. The germline CDR1 and CDR2 sequences are KGHSH and LQKENI. The V end lost 3 bases, the J end lost 4 bases, and 17 bases lay between the germline ends. This CDR3 is built from 16 residues. CDR3 loop: CASSPPGGGRADTQYF. For the CDR3, the DNA is TGTGCCAGCTCACCCCCTGGGGGGGGCCGGGCAGATACGCAGTATTTT.

This clone has just one count. The chain combines TRBV5-1 with TRBJ1-2, with D possibly being TRBD1 (5 bases). V was cut by 2 bases and J by 3 bases, with 11 bases left in between. The length of the CDR3 is 14 residues. Germline lookup yields CDR1 SGHRS and CDR2 YFSETQ. Here the CDR3 reads CASSFREWDYGYTF. For the CDR3, the DNA is TGCGCCAGCAGCTTCAGGGAGTGGGACTATGGCTACACCTTC.

In its sample, this clone was seen a few times. The junction and the germline gene differ at one end; a read error may be behind it. The chain links TRBV4-3 to TRBJ1-1; D remains unclear. The CDR3 runs to 15 residues. The germline gives CDR1 LGHNA, CDR2 YSLEER. CDR3: CASRQDYGDVREAFF. CDR3 coding DNA: TGCGCCAGCAGGCAAGATTACGGGGATGTGAGAGAAGCTTTCTTT.

The chain has TRBV2 and TRBJ1-2; possibly TRBD1 for D (5 bases). V was pared by 4 bases and J by 2 bases, with 14 bases between. This CDR3 comprises 15 residues. Germline V gene lookup returns CDR1 SNHLY and CDR2 FYNNEI. The CDR3 loop reads CASSVSAGKNYGYTF. CDR3 nucleotide sequence: TGTGCCAGCAGTGTTTCCGCAGGGAAGAACTATGGCTACACCTTC.

The DNA of the CDR3 is TGTGCCAGTCACCACGGGGGGGGCTGGTACAATGAGCAGTTCTTC. This encodes CASHHGGGWYNEQFF. The chain couples TRBV7-9 to TRBJ2-1, with 8 bases identical to TRBD2. V lost 9 bases and J lost 4; bases outside the gene matches: 11. This CDR3 comprises 15 residues. Germline CDR1 SEHNR, CDR2 FQNEAQ (reference sequence). The variable domain in full, with the rest retrieved from reference TRBV7-9 and TRBJ2-1, is DTGVSQNPRHKITKRGQNVTFRCDPISEHNRLYWYRQTLGQGPEFLTYFQNEAQLEKSRLLSDRFSAERPKGSFSTLEIQRTEQGDSAMYLCASHHGGGWYNEQFFGPGTRLTVL.

The J gene is TRBJ2-1, the V gene TRBV19, with TRBD2 matching over 9 bases. J lost 4 bases, V lost 6 bases, and 7 bases had no gene match. Germline CDR1 is LNHDA and CDR2 is SQIVND (reference sequence). CDR3 size: 15 residues. The CDR3 coding sequence is TGTGCCAGTAGGAAAGACCTAGCGGGATACAATGAGCAGTTCTTC. It is translated as CASRKDLAGYNEQFF.

The J gene is TRBJ2-5, the V gene TRBV7-3; TRBD1 agrees at 7 bases. V gave up 5 bases and J gave up 5 bases; unmatched junction bases: 5. The CDR3 consists of 13 residues. Germline V lookup: CDR1 SGHTA, CDR2 FQGTGA. The CDR3 loop is CASSTGQFETQYF. CDR3 nucleotides: TGTGCCAGCAGCACGGGACAGTTCGAGACCCAGTACTTC.

In its sample, this clone was seen a few times. CDR3 protein: CASSFGGMTGELFF. Here the CDR3 DNA reads TGTGCCAGCAGCTTTGGGGGTATGACCGGGGAGCTGTTTTTT. The chain couples TRBV7-9 to TRBJ2-2; either TRBD1 or TRBD2 may supply D (5 bases each). V was pared by 3 bases and J by 5 bases, with 10 bases between. Germline CDR1 reads SEHNR; CDR2 reads FQNEAQ (reference sequence). CDR3 length: 14 amino acids. Filled out from reference TRBV7-9 and TRBJ2-2, the complete variable domain reads DTGVSQNPRHKITKRGQNVTFRCDPISEHNRLYWYRQTLGQGPEFLTYFQNEAQLEKSRLLSDRFSAERPKGSFSTLEIQRTEQGDSAMYLCASSFGGMTGELFFGEGSRLTVL.

The V gene is TRBV5-1, the J gene TRBJ1-1; D remains ambiguous. The CDR3 is made up of 15 amino acids. With 4 bases removed from V and 0 bases from J, the gap between germline ends came to 13 bases. CDR1 is SGHRS and CDR2 is YFSETQ in the germline V gene. The CDR3 sequence: CASSPFAPMNTEAFF. CDR3 sequence (DNA): TGCGCCAGCAGCCCCTTTGCTCCCATGAACACTGAAGCTTTCTTT.

V usage is TRBV4-1 and J usage is TRBJ1-4; the D is unclear. Germline values: CDR1 MGHRA, CDR2 YSYEKL. The CDR3 has 14 amino acids. V was shortened by 4 bases and J by 7 bases, with 13 bases between the two germline ends. The CDR3 DNA reads as TGCGCCAGCAGCCCCCGGGGAATGGGTGAAAAACTGTTTTTT. It yields the protein CASSPRGMGEKLFF.